The source of this T cell receptor beta chain is a study of blood T cell repertoires in COVID-19. Method: immunoSEQ multiplex PCR; TCRdb's copy keeps in-frame clones and lacks some. The repertoire includes 35,000 to 45,000 clones, approximately 90% of them detected once, and roughly 9.4% sits in the top ten. The specimen was peripheral blood. The sequence came from a man in his fifties or sixties with active COVID-19.

The CDR3 loop is CASSSGGNRGLNTGELFF. In DNA, the CDR3 is TGTGCCAGCAGTTCCGGGGGCAATAGGGGGCTTAACACCGGGGAGCTGTTTTTT. The chain is built from TRBV27 and TRBJ2-2; maybe TRBD1 (7 bases). The germline V gene has CDR1 MNHEY and CDR2 SMNVEV (reference sequence). This CDR3 spans 18 amino acids. The V gene lost 4 bases and the J gene lost 2 bases, with 20 bases spanning the gap.